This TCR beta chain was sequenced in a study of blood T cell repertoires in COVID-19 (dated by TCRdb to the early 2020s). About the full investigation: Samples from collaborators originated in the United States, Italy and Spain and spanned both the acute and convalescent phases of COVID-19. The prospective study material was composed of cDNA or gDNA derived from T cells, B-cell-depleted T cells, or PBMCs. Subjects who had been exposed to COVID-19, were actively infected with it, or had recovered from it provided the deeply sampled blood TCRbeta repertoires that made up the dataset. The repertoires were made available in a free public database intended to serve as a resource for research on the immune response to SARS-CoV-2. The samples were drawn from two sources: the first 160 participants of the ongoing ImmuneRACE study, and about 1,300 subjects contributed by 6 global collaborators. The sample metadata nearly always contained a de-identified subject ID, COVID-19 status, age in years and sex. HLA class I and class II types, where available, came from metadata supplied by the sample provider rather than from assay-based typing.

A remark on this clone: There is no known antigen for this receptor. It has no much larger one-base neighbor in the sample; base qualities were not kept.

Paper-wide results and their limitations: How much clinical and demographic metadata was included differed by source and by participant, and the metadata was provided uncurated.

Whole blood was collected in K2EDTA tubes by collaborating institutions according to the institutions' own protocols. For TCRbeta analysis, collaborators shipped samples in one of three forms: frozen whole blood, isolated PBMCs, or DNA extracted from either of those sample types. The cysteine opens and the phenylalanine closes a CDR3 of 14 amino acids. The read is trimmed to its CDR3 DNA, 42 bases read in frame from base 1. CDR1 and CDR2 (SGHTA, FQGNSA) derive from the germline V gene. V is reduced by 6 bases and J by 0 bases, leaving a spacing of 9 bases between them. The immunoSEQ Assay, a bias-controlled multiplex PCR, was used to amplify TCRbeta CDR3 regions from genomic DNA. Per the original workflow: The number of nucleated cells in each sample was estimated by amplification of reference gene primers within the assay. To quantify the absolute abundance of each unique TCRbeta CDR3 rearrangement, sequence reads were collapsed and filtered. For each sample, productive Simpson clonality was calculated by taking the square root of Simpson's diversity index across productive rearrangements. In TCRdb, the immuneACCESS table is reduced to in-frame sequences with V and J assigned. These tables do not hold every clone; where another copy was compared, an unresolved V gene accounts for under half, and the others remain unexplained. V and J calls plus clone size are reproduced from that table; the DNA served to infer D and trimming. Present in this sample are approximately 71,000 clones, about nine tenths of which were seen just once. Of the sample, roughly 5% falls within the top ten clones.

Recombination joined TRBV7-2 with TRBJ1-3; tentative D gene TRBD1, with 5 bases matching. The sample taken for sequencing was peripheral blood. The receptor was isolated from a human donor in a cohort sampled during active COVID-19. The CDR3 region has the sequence CASSDSYSGNTIYF. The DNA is TGTGCCAGCAGTGACAGTTACTCTGGAAACACCATATATTTT.